These 10 T cell receptor beta chains were sequenced from one sample in a study of T cells in Graves' hyperthyroidism and ophthalmopathy. TCR beta CDR3 regions were amplified from RNA transcripts. A set of HTBI primers served as the primers for a first-round RT-PCR of the TCR CDR3. TCRdb re-derived calls from the multiplex PCR reads in MiXCR, one entry per CDR3 protein. The sample records hundreds of thousands of distinct CDR3 sequences, 22% being singletons. The sample comprised blood. These receptor sequences come from a woman aged 70-85 years with Graves' ophthalmopathy.

This clonotype was seen just once. The chain uses TRBV4-2 and TRBJ1-4; 8 nucleotides align to TRBD1. The CDR3 is 17 residues long. The V and J ends lost 1 base and 2 bases, in that order; junction bases with no gene match: 6. Germline loops: CDR1 LGHNA, CDR2 YNFKEQ. The DNA of the CDR3 is TGTGCCAGCAGCCAAGGTGGACAGGGAGTGACTAATGAAAAACTGTTTTTT. Amino acid sequence: CASSQGGQGVTNEKLFF.

The genes are TRBV10-3 and TRBJ2-2; 14 bases line up with TRBD2. The length of the CDR3 is 17 residues. From germline, CDR1 is ENHRY and CDR2 SYGVKD. J gave up 4 bases and V 10 bases, and 11 bases lay outside the gene matches. The CDR3 bases are TGTGCCACCGACTCGGGACTAGCGGGAGTCGGCACCGGGGAGCTGTTTTTT. Translation gives CATDSGLAGVGTGELFF.

This clonotype has only a few counts. This chain joins TRBV7-8 and TRBJ2-1, with 7 bases matching TRBD2. Germline V gene data show CDR1 as SGHVS and CDR2 as FQNEAQ. The ends lost 3 bases at V and 10 bases at J; junction bases unmatched: 6. The CDR3 has 13 residues. Written as DNA, the CDR3 is TGTGCCAGCAGCTTTCTGCGGGAGAGGGAGCAGTTCTTC. It is translated as CASSFLREREQFF.

The genes are TRBV9 and TRBJ2-2, with TRBD2 matching 8 bases. Per the germline V gene, CDR1 is SGDLS and CDR2 is YYNGEE. V shed 0 bases, J shed 1 base, and the junction held 5 bases outside the gene matches. The CDR3 extends over 17 amino acids. CDR3 amino acids: CASSVAGLAGNTGELFF. CDR3 DNA sequence: TGTGCCAGCAGCGTAGCTGGGCTAGCGGGGAACACCGGGGAGCTGTTTTTT.

In its sample, this clonotype was seen a few times. The rearrangement joins TRBV24-1 to TRBJ2-3, with D perhaps TRBD1 or TRBD2 (5 bases each). From germline, CDR1 is KGHDR and CDR2 SFDVKD. The V and J ends lost 5 bases and 5 bases respectively, with 10 bases between them. The CDR3 sequence is 13 residues long. This CDR3 reads CATSVSGQDTQYF. The CDR3 nucleotides are TGTGCCACCAGTGTTTCGGGGCAAGATACGCAGTATTTT.

This chain uses TRBV11-2 with TRBJ1-2; D unclear. Germline CDR1 and CDR2: SGHAT and FQNNGV. CDR3 length: 15 residues. V was shortened by 0 bases and J by 2 bases, with 10 bases between the two germline ends. DNA of the CDR3: TGTGCCAGCAGCTTAGATCCGTCCGCGAACTATGGCTACACCTTC. It yields the protein CASSLDPSANYGYTF.

Comments on this clonotype: One base away lies a much larger clone, so this may be a sequencing read error. This chain joins TRBV28 and TRBJ2-7; 8 bases match TRBD2. The CDR3 loop spans 16 amino acids. Germline CDR1 MDHEN, CDR2 SYDVKM. Trimming cost V 7 bases and J 12 bases; bases outside gene matches: 23. The CDR3 sequence: CASTPDRARTSTKRYF. Written as DNA, the CDR3 is TGTGCCAGCACCCCGGATAGGGCCAGGACTAGCACAAAGCGGTACTTC.

This clonotype was detected many times. The chain combines TRBV10-3 with TRBJ2-1, with D perhaps assigned TRBD1 or TRBD2 (5 bases each). CDR1 and CDR2 (germline): ENHRY, SYGVKD. V was trimmed by 6 bases and J by 8 bases, leaving 20 bases between them. The CDR3 spans 15 residues. In DNA form, the CDR3 reads TGTGCCATCAGGGGACGGTCGTTGGGGTCGGATGAGCAGTTCTTC. Amino acid sequence: CAIRGRSLGSDEQFF.

This clonotype was observed at least ten times. The V and J genes are TRBV28 and TRBJ2-1, with D unresolved. The CDR3 spans 13 residues. Germline V gives CDR1 MDHEN, CDR2 SYDVKM. V was shortened by 1 base and J by 6 bases, with 7 bases between the two germline ends. CDR3 protein: CASSLSVGNEQFF. Written as DNA, the CDR3 is TGTGCCAGCAGTTTATCTGTGGGCAATGAGCAGTTCTTC.

J is TRBJ2-2 and V is TRBV30, with D possibly being TRBD2 (7 bases). V lost 5 bases and J 4 bases, leaving 11 bases between the germline ends. The germline gives CDR1 GTSNPN, CDR2 SVGIG (reference sequence). CDR3 size: 13 residues. The CDR3 DNA reads TGTGCCTGGGGGGGGGCGCCCACCGGGGAGCTGTTTTTT. Its protein is CAWGGAPTGELFF.